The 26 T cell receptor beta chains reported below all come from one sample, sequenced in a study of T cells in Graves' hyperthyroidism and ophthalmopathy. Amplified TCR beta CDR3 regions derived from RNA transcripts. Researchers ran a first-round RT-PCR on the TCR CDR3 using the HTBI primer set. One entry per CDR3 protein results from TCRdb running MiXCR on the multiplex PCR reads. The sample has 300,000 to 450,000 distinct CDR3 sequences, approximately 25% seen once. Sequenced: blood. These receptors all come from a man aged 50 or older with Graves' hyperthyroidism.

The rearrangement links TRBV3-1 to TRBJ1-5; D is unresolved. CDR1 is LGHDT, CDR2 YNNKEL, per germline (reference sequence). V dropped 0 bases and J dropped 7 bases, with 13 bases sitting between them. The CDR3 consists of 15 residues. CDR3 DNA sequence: TGTGCCAGCAGCCAAGATAGGGTTGAAGGCCAGCCCCAGCATTTT. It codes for CASSQDRVEGQPQHF.

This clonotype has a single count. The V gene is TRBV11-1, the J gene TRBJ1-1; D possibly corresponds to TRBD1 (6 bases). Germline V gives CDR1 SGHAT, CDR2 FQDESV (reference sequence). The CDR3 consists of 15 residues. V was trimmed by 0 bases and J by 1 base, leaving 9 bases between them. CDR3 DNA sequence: TGTGCCAGCAGCTTAGCCCAGACAGGGAACACTGAAGCTTTCTTT. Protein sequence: CASSLAQTGNTEAFF.

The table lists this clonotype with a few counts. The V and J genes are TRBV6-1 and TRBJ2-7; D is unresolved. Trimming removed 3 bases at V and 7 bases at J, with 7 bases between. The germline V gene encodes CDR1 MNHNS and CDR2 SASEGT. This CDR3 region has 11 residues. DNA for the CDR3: TGTGCCAGCAGTGACCGGACGGAGCAGTACTTC. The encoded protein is CASSDRTEQYF.

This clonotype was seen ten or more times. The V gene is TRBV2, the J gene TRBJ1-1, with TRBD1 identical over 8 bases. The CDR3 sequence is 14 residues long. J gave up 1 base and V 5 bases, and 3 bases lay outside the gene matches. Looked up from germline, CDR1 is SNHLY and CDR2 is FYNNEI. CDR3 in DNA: TGTGCCAGCAGTCGACAGGGGAAGAACACTGAAGCTTTCTTT. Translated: CASSRQGKNTEAFF.

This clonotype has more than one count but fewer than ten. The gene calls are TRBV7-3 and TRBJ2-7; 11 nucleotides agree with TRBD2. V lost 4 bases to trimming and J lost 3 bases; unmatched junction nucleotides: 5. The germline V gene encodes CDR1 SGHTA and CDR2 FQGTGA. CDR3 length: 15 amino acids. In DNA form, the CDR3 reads TGTGCCAGCAGCTGGACTAGCGGGTCGAACTACGAGCAGTACTTC. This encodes CASSWTSGSNYEQYF.

DNA of the CDR3: TGTGCCAGTAGTATAGTCGGGCAGGGAGACAATGAGCAGTTCTTC. This codes for CASSIVGQGDNEQFF. The chain carries TRBV7-3 and TRBJ2-1; possibly TRBD1 or TRBD2 for D (5 bases each). This CDR3 has 15 residues. Germline V gives CDR1 SGHTA, CDR2 FQGTGA. The V and J ends lost 9 bases and 5 bases respectively, with 20 bases between them.

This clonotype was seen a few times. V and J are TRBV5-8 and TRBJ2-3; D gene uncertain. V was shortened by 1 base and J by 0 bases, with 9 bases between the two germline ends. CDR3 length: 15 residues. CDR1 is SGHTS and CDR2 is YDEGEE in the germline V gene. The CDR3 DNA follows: TGTGCCAGCAGCTTGAATCAGGCTAGCACAGATACGCAGTATTTT. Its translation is CASSLNQASTDTQYF.

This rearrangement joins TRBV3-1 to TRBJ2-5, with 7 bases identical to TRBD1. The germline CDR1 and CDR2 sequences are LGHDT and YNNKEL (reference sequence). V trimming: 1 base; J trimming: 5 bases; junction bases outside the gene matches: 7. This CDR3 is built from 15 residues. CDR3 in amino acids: CASSQGTGVSETQYF. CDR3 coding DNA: TGTGCCAGCAGCCAAGGCACAGGGGTTTCGGAGACCCAGTACTTC.

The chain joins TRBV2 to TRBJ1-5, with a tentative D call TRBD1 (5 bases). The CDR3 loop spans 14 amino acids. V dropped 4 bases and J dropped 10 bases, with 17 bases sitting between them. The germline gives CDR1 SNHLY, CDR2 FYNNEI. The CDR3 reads CASSGGAGLQPQHF. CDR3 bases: TGTGCCAGCAGTGGGGGTGCGGGGCTTCAACCCCAGCATTTT.

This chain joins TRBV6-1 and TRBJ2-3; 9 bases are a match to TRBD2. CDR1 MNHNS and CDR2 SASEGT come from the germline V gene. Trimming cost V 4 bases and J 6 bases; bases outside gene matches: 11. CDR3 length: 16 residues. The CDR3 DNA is TGTGCCAGCAGTGCCTCTAGCGGGATACCCACCGATACGCAGTATTTT. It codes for CASSASSGIPTDTQYF.

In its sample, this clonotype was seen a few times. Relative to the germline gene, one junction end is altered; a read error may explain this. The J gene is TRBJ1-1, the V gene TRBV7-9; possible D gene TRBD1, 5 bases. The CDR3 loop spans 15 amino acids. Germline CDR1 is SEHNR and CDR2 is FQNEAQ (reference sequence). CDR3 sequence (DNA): TGTGCCAGCAGCTTAGCGAGAGGGGCGAACACTGAAGCTTCCTTT. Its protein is CASSLARGANTEASF. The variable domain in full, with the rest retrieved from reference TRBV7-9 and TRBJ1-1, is DTGVSQNPRHKITKRGQNVTFRCDPISEHNRLYWYRQTLGQGPEFLTYFQNEAQLEKSRLLSDRFSAERPKGSFSTLEIQRTEQGDSAMYLCASSLARGANTEASFGQGTRLTVV.

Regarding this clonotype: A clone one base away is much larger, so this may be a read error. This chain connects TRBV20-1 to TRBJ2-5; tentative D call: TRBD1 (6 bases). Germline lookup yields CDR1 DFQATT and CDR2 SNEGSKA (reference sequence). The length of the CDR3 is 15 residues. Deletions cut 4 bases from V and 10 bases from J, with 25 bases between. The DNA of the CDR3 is TGCAGTGCTACGGCTGGACAGCGCGTCGAGAAGATCCAGTACTTC. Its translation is CSATAGQRVEKIQYF.

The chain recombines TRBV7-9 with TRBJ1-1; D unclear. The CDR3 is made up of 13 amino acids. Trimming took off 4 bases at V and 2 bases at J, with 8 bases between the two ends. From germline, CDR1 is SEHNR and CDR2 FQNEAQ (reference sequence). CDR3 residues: CASSWIVNTEAFF. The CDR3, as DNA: TGTGCCAGCAGCTGGATAGTAAACACTGAAGCTTTCTTT.

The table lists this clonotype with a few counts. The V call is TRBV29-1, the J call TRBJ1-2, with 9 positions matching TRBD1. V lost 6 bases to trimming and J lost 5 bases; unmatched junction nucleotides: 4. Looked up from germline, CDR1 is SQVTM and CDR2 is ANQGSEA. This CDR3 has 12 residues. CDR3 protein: CSVNRGRYGYTF. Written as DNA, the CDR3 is TGCAGCGTGAACAGGGGGCGGTATGGCTACACCTTC.

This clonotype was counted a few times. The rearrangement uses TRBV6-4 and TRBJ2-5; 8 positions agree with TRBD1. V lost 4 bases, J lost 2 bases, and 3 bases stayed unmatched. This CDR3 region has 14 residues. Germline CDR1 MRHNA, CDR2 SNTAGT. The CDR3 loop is CASSGQGNQETQYF. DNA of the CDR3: TGTGCCAGCAGTGGACAGGGGAATCAAGAGACCCAGTACTTC.

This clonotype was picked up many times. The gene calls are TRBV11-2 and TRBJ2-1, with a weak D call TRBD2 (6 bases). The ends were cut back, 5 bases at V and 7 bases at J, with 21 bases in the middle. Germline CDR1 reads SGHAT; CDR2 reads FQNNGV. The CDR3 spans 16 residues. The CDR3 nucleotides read TGTGCCAGCAGCCCAGTAATCTCCGCGGGATGGAATGAGCAGTTCTTC. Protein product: CASSPVISAGWNEQFF. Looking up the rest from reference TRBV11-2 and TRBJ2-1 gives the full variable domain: EAGVAQSPRYKIIEKRQSVAFWCNPISGHATLYWYQQILGQGPKLLIQFQNNGVVDDSQLPKDRFSAERLKGVDSTLKIQPAKLEDSAVYLCASSPVISAGWNEQFFGPGTRLTVL.

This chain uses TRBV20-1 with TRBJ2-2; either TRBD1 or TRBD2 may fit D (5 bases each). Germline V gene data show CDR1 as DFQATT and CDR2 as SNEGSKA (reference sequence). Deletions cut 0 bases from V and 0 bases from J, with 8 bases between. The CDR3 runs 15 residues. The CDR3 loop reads CSARDLGANTGELFF. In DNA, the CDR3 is TGCAGTGCTAGAGATCTGGGGGCGAACACCGGGGAGCTGTTTTTT.

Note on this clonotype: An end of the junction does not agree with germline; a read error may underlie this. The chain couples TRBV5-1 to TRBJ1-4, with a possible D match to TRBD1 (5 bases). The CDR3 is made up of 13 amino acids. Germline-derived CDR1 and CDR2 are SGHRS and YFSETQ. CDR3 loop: CAAQADTEEKLFF. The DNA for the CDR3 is TGTGCCGCCCAGGCGGACACTGAAGAAAAACTGTTTTTT. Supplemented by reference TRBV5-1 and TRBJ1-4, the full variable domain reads KAGVTQTPRYLIKTRGQQVTLSCSPISGHRSVSWYQQTPGQGLQFLFEYFSETQRNKGNFPGRFSGRQFSNSRSEMNVSTLELGDSALYLCAAQADTEEKLFFGSGTQLSVL.

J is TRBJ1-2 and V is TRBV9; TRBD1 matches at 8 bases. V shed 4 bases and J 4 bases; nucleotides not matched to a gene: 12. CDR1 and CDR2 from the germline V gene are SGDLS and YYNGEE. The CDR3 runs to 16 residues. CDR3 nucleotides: TGTGCCAGCAGCCCCTACCCCCTAACAGGGGGCTATGGCTACACCTTC. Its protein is CASSPYPLTGGYGYTF.

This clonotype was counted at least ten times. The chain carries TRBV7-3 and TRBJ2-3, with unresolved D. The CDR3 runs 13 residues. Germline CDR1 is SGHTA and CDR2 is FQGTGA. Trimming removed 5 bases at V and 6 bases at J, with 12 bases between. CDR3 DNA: TGTGCCAGCAGCCCCCAGGCGTGGGATACGCAGTATTTT. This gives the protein CASSPQAWDTQYF.

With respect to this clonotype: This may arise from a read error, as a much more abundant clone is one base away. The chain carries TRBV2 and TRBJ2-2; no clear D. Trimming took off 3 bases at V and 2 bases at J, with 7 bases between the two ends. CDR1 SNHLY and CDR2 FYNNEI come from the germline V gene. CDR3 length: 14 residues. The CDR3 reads CASSERRNTGELFF. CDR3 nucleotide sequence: TGTGCCAGCAGTGAGAGGCGTAACACCGGGGAGCTGTTTTTT. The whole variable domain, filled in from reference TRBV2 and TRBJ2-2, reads EPEVTQTPSHQVTQMGQEVILRCVPISNHLYFYWYRQILGQKVEFLVSFYNNEISEKSEIFDDQFSVERPDGSNFTLKIRSTKLEDSAMYFCASSERRNTGELFFGEGSRLTVL.

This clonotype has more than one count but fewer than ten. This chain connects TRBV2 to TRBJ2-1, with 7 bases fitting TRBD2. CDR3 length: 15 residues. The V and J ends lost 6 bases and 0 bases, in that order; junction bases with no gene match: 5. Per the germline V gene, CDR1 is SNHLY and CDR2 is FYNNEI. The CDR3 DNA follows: TGTGCCAGCAGAGGAAGCGGGATCTCCTACAATGAGCAGTTCTTC. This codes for CASRGSGISYNEQFF.

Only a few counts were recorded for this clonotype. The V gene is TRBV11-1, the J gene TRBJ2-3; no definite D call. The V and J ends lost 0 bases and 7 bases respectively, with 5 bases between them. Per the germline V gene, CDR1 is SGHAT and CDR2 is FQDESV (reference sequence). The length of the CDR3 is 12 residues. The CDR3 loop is CASSLAVNTQYF. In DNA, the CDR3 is TGTGCCAGCAGCTTAGCGGTAAATACGCAGTATTTT.

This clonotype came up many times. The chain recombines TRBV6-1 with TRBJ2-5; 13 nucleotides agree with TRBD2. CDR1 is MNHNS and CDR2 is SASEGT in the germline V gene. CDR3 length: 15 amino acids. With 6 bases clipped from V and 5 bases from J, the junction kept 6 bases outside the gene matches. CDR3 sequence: CASRTLAGGSETQYF. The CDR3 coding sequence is TGTGCCAGCAGAACACTAGCGGGAGGGAGTGAGACCCAGTACTTC.

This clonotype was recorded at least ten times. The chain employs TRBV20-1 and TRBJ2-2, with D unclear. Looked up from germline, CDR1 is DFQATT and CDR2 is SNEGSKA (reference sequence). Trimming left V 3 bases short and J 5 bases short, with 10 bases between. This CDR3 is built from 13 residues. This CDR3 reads CSASTLRTGELFF. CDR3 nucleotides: TGCAGTGCTAGCACCTTAAGGACCGGGGAGCTGTTTTTT.

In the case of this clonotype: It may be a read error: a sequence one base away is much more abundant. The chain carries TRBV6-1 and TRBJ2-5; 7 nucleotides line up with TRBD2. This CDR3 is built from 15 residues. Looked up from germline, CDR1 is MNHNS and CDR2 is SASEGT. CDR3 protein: CASSTGTTPSQTQHF. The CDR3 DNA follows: TGTGCCAGCAGTACCGGGACTACCCCATCCCAGACCCAGCACTTC.